This TCR beta chain was documented in a study of shared clonotypes between healthy human individuals. The naive CD8 fraction comprised CD45RO-negative cells positively selected for CCR7 and excluded terminally differentiated effector memory CD45RA+ cells. This clone occurred a few times. Sequencing was performed with immunoSEQ multiplex PCR; in TCRdb, only in-frame clones are kept and a portion is missing. The sample carries millions of clones, 85% to 95% recorded once. This CDR3 is built from 12 residues. Germline lookup yields CDR1 GTSNPN and CDR2 SVGIG (reference sequence). V was clipped by 4 bases and J by 4 bases, with 10 bases between them.

The chain employs TRBV30 and TRBJ1-1; D is ambiguous. This sequence originates from a man younger than 30 in good health. Specimen: naive CD8+ T cells sorted from blood. CDR3 sequence (DNA): TGTGCCTGGACTGACCCGGGCACTGAAGCTTTCTTT. Amino acid sequence: CAWTDPGTEAFF. Looking up the rest from reference TRBV30 and TRBJ1-1 gives the full variable domain: SQTIHQWPATLVQPVGSPLSLECTVEGTSNPNLYWYRQAAGRGLQLLFYSVGIGQISSEVPQNLSASRPQDRQFILSSKKLLLSDSGFYLCAWTDPGTEAFFGQGTRLTVV.